These T cell receptor beta chains were read from a single sample in a study of blood T cells in healthy people across ages. MiXCR was run by TCRdb on the 5' RACE reads, yielding one entry per CDR3 protein. The sample includes 1.5 million to 2 million distinct CDR3 sequences, 28% of them seen just once. Sequenced material: blood. The source of these receptors is a woman in her twenties or thirties in good health. Each CDR3 is given with its conserved first and last residue. The D gene is left open where the match is weak.

CAATAAGSYNEQFF TRBJ2-1 TRBV10-3 NA
CATSSGRVGGAGDTQYF TRBJ2-3 TRBV15 NA
CASSPSQQETQYF TRBJ2-5 TRBV5-1 NA
CASSPLGERQYF TRBJ2-7 TRBV7-9 NA
CSAGDAGPPYGYTF TRBJ1-2 TRBV29-1 NA
CASSYSNRSYEQYF TRBJ2-7 TRBV6-5 NA
CASSQEGDSTYEQYF TRBJ2-7 TRBV4-2 NA
CASSQDHRTDTQYF TRBJ2-3 TRBV3-1 NA
CASFAMGQGTYEQYF TRBJ2-7 TRBV27 TRBD1
CASAPGTAYGYTF TRBJ1-2 TRBV5-1 TRBD1
CSVQGPPLYEQYF TRBJ2-7 TRBV29-1 NA
CAWSGFPVKERTTGGQYF TRBJ2-7 TRBV30 NA
CASSFQGCNEQFF TRBJ2-1 TRBV7-2 NA
CASSLRPGLNYGYTF TRBJ1-2 TRBV27 NA
CSAVSLAGVDEQFF TRBJ2-1 TRBV20-1 TRBD2
CASGLVPPDNYGYTF TRBJ1-2 TRBV12-5 NA
CASSFSGTTYSPDTQYF TRBJ2-3 TRBV7-2 TRBD2
CASRPWDSYEQYF NA TRBV28 TRBD1
CAISERTETLYGYTF TRBJ1-2 TRBV10-3 NA
CSPYRPERSNYGYTF TRBJ1-2 TRBV20-1 NA
CASSPLVSTGELFF TRBJ2-2 TRBV7-9 NA
CASSKDSTDTEYF TRBJ2-3 TRBV12-3/TRBV12-4 NA
CASSLDTWLGQIGNTIYF TRBJ1-3 TRBV5-1 NA
CATSVPGPDSDTQYF TRBJ2-3 TRBV24-1 NA
CASSLDPDRYNQPQHF TRBJ1-5 TRBV5-1 NA
CASSAPRRGQSTDTQYF TRBJ2-3 TRBV28 NA
CASSLTRGHTEAFF TRBJ1-1 TRBV28 TRBD1
CASSLGRRLYEQYF TRBJ2-7 TRBV7-2 NA
CASTTGVLDTGERFF TRBJ1-1 TRBV2 NA
CANSSYIAYEQYF TRBJ2-7 TRBV11-2 NA
CSVGRANREKYTF TRBJ1-2 TRBV29-1 NA
CASSFEDYEQYF TRBJ2-7 TRBV12-3/TRBV12-4 NA
CASSVGESGTEAFF TRBJ1-1 TRBV2 NA
CASSPDQGSYNEQFF TRBJ2-1 TRBV4-3 NA
CASSLRDRDEKLFF TRBJ1-4 TRBV12-3/TRBV12-4 TRBD1
CASSLDPTEGPHYGYTF TRBJ1-2 TRBV11-2 NA
CASSPGSYYEQYF TRBJ2-7 TRBV18 NA